These 25 T cell receptor beta chains originate from one sample sequenced in a study of T cell responses to AZD1222 COVID-19 vaccine. Only in-frame clones appear in the TCRdb table, and some are missing; sequencing was by immunoSEQ multiplex PCR. Of about 120,000 clones in the sample, approximately 83% were seen once. The sequences come from peripheral blood, collected on day 0 of MenACWY control vaccination. The receptors come from an adult in good health.

The chain recombines TRBV28 with TRBJ2-1; 13 bases are a match to TRBD2. This CDR3 is 15 amino acids long. V lost 4 bases, J lost 10 bases, and 7 bases stayed unmatched. The V gene's germline CDR1 is MDHEN and CDR2 SYDVKM. The CDR3 DNA reads as TGTGCCAGCAGTTCCGTGACTAGCGGGGGGTGGGAGCAGTTCTTC. Encoded protein: CASSSVTSGGWEQFF.

This clone was recorded a few times. The chain uses TRBV12-5 and TRBJ2-1; 13 nucleotides line up with TRBD2. CDR3 length: 15 residues. CDR1 LGHNT and CDR2 FRNRAP come from the germline V gene. The ends lost 6 bases at V and 6 bases at J; junction bases unmatched: 5. CDR3 DNA: TGTGCTAGTGGCTTACTAGCGGGGGGGCGCAATGAGCAGTTCTTC. This encodes CASGLLAGGRNEQFF.

CDR3 sequence: CTSSQGTSGGATNTGELFF. The CDR3, as DNA: TGCACCAGCAGCCAAGGGACTAGCGGGGGGGCCACGAACACCGGGGAGCTGTTTTTT. This chain connects TRBV1 to TRBJ2-2; TRBD2, the D gene given by the table, was not confirmed from the DNA. TRBV1 is tagged as a pseudogene. The CDR3 extends over 19 amino acids.

The chain carries TRBV6-5 and TRBJ1-6; D call uncertain. Trimming cost V 4 bases and J 5 bases, with 9 bases left between them. This CDR3 spans 14 amino acids. Germline CDR1 reads MNHEY; CDR2 reads SVGAGI. In nucleotides, the CDR3 is TGTGCCAGCAGTTCCAATGGGGATAATTCACCCCTCCACTTT. Translation gives CASSSNGDNSPLHF.

The V and J genes are TRBV7-2 and TRBJ2-7, with TRBD1 identical over 8 bases. The CDR3 length is 17 residues. The V gene's germline CDR1 is SGHTA and CDR2 FQGNSA. The V gene end was trimmed by 4 bases and the J gene end by 0 bases; junction bases not matched to a gene: 11. CDR3 DNA sequence: TGTGCCAGCAGCTACCCCTCGGACAGGGACCACTCCTACGAGCAGTACTTC. Protein product: CASSYPSDRDHSYEQYF.

The V and J genes are TRBV30 and TRBJ2-7; no definite D call. Trimming cost V 4 bases and J 7 bases, with 14 bases left between them. The V gene's germline CDR1 is GTSNPN and CDR2 SVGIG (reference sequence). This CDR3 contains 12 residues. The CDR3 bases are TGTGCCTGGAAACGGGCCCTAGGGGAGCAGTACTTC. Translating it yields CAWKRALGEQYF.

V and J are TRBV11-2 and TRBJ2-5; TRBD1 matches 7 bases. Germline-derived CDR1 and CDR2 are SGHAT and FQNNGV. V dropped 2 bases and J dropped 5; count of bases not matched to a gene: 5. The CDR3 length is 14 residues. The CDR3 loop is CASSLMTGRETQYF. CDR3 bases: TGTGCCAGCAGCTTAATGACAGGGCGGGAGACCCAGTACTTC. The full variable domain, with the rest looked up from reference TRBV11-2 and TRBJ2-5, is EAGVAQSPRYKIIEKRQSVAFWCNPISGHATLYWYQQILGQGPKLLIQFQNNGVVDDSQLPKDRFSAERLKGVDSTLKIQPAKLEDSAVYLCASSLMTGRETQYFGPGTRLLVL.

V usage is TRBV9 and J usage is TRBJ1-3; tentative D call: TRBD1 (5 bases). The germline V and J ends were trimmed by 2 bases and 7 bases, with 13 bases remaining between them. Germline V gene lookup returns CDR1 SGDLS and CDR2 YYNGEE. This CDR3 comprises 14 residues. CDR3 DNA: TGTGCCAGCAGCGTTCAGGGAGGTGGGAACACCATATATTTT. Protein sequence: CASSVQGGGNTIYF.

This clone was counted once. The chain carries TRBV29-1 and TRBJ1-2; the match to TRBD1 covers 9 bases. V gave up 4 bases and J gave up 4 bases; unmatched junction bases: 7. Looked up from germline, CDR1 is SQVTM and CDR2 is ANQGSEA. The length of the CDR3 is 14 residues. This CDR3 is CSVARDRALYGYTF. The DNA of the CDR3 is TGCAGCGTTGCTCGGGACAGGGCTCTCTATGGCTACACCTTC.

The rearrangement joins TRBV21-1 to TRBJ1-2; TRBD1, the D gene given by the table, was not confirmed from the DNA. TRBV21-1 is flagged as a pseudogene. The CDR3 sequence is 15 residues long. The CDR3 sequence: CASTKLTGLNYGYTF. The CDR3 DNA reads TGTGCCAGCACCAAATTGACAGGTCTAAACTATGGCTACACCTTC.

CDR3 sequence (DNA): TGCGCCAGCAGCCAAGATCGGAGCGGGGGGGCGTTCGGTGAGCAGTTCTTC. It codes for CASSQDRSGGAFGEQFF. The chain carries TRBV4-3 and TRBJ2-1, with 10 positions matching TRBD2. J was trimmed by 9 bases and V by 0 bases; bases with no gene match: 11. Germline V gene data show CDR1 as LGHNA and CDR2 as YSLEER. CDR3 size: 17 residues.

This clone was counted only a few times. The chain is built from TRBV7-6 and TRBJ2-7; 8 bases agree with TRBD1. Trimming removed 4 bases from V and 3 bases from J; junction bases left unmatched: 8. This CDR3 is built from 15 residues. The germline V gene encodes CDR1 SGHVS and CDR2 FNYEAQ. The CDR3 DNA reads TGTGCCAGCAGCTCCGCTCGACAGGGGAACTACGAGCAGTACTTC. This codes for CASSSARQGNYEQYF.

This clone showed up many times. This chain uses TRBV6-2 or TRBV6-3 with TRBJ1-5; D ambiguous. The germline V gene has CDR1 MNHEY and CDR2 SVGEGT. Trimming left V 2 bases short and J 9 bases short, with 23 bases between. The CDR3 covers 17 residues. CDR3 sequence: CASSYRFRPGQERPQHF. The CDR3 DNA follows: TGTGCCAGCAGTTACCGGTTTCGTCCGGGTCAGGAAAGGCCCCAGCATTTT.

The chain combines TRBV15 with TRBJ2-7; 7 bases are a match to TRBD1. V lost 0 bases to trimming and J lost 6 bases; unmatched junction nucleotides: 5. The CDR3 consists of 14 residues. Germline-derived CDR1 and CDR2 are LNHNV and YYDKDF (reference sequence). The CDR3 here is CATSRDVRTGEQYF. CDR3 bases: TGTGCCACCAGCAGAGATGTCCGGACAGGCGAGCAGTACTTC. Variable domain in full (rest from reference TRBV15 and TRBJ2-7): DAMVIQNPRYQVTQFGKPVTLSCSQTLNHNVMYWYQQKSSQAPKLLFHYYDKDFNNEADTPDNFQSRRPNTSFCFLDIRSPGLGDTAMYLCATSRDVRTGEQYFGPGTRLTVT.

V gene TRBV6-6 combines with J gene TRBJ2-7; no reliable D call. The CDR3 runs 13 residues. CDR1 and CDR2 (germline): MNHNY, SVGAGI (reference sequence). Trimming removed 2 bases at V and 3 bases at J, with 8 bases between. The CDR3 is CASSYGPNYEQYF. CDR3 in DNA: TGTGCCAGCAGTTACGGACCTAACTACGAGCAGTACTTC.

This rearrangement joins TRBV2 to TRBJ2-5; D perhaps matches TRBD1 (6 bases). Germline assignment: CDR1 SNHLY and CDR2 FYNNEI. The CDR3 contains 13 residues. Trimming shortened V by 9 bases and J by 2 bases, and 13 bases separated the two germline ends. The CDR3 bases are TGTGCCAGTCAGAGACAGGTACAAGAGACCCAGTACTTC. It specifies CASQRQVQETQYF.

The genes are TRBV3-1 (or the pseudogene TRBV3-2) and TRBJ2-1; the D is unclear. Germline values: CDR1 LGHDT, CDR2 YNNKEL (reference sequence). CDR3 size: 11 residues. With 1 base removed from V and 10 bases from J, the gap between germline ends came to 5 bases. This CDR3 is CASSQVDEQFF. Written as DNA, the CDR3 is TGTGCCAGCAGCCAAGTTGACGAGCAGTTCTTC.

This clone has more than one count but fewer than ten. V and J are TRBV19 and TRBJ2-7; 8 bases line up with TRBD1. Germline trimming cut 6 bases from V and 0 bases from J; bases unmatched to any gene: 16. The CDR3 runs 18 residues. Germline CDR1 is LNHDA and CDR2 is SQIVND (reference sequence). CDR3 nucleotide sequence: TGTGCCAGTAGCCCTGGACAGGGTGGGCACCTCTTCTCCTACGAGCAGTACTTC. Translating it yields CASSPGQGGHLFSYEQYF.

This sequence joins TRBV28 and TRBJ2-7; D is possibly TRBD2 (5 bases). Trimming removed 5 bases from V and 4 bases from J, with 18 bases in between. Germline values: CDR1 MDHEN, CDR2 SYDVKM. CDR3 size: 15 residues. DNA for the CDR3: TGTGCCAGCAGTGCTAACGGGAAGAGCTTATACGAGCAGTACTTC. Translating gives CASSANGKSLYEQYF.

The chain is built from TRBV5-1 and TRBJ2-3; D is possibly TRBD2 (7 bases). Trimming stripped 3 bases from V and 4 bases from J, with 9 bases between. Germline CDR1 is SGHRS and CDR2 is YFSETQ. This CDR3 region has 13 residues. This CDR3 is CASSWEGADTQYF. The CDR3 coding sequence is TGCGCCAGCAGCTGGGAGGGGGCAGATACGCAGTATTTT.

The J gene is TRBJ2-7, the V gene TRBV6-5, with D unresolved. Per the germline V gene, CDR1 is MNHEY and CDR2 is SVGAGI. With 6 bases removed from V and 3 bases from J, the gap between germline ends came to 12 bases. This CDR3 has 13 residues. CDR3 sequence: CASSLGPNYEQYF. DNA of the CDR3: TGTGCCAGCAGCCTGGGCCCTAACTACGAGCAGTACTTC.

V is TRBV7-3 and J is TRBJ2-1; no definite D call. Germline-derived CDR1 and CDR2 are SGHTA and FQGTGA. The CDR3 runs to 15 residues. The V and J ends lost 6 bases and 0 bases respectively, with 12 bases between them. CDR3 sequence (DNA): TGTGCCAGCAGTCGCGCCTCAAGCTCCTACAATGAGCAGTTCTTC. Its protein is CASSRASSSYNEQFF.

The V and J genes are TRBV19 and TRBJ1-1; D not resolved. V lost 5 bases and J 3 bases, leaving 10 bases between the germline ends. The CDR3 spans 13 residues. CDR1 is LNHDA and CDR2 is SQIVND in the germline V gene (reference sequence). CDR3 region: CASSFSKDTEAFF. The CDR3 bases are TGTGCCAGTAGTTTCTCGAAGGACACTGAAGCTTTCTTT.

The chain uses TRBV2 and TRBJ1-5, with TRBD1 matching over 8 bases. The CDR3 is 12 residues long. J gave up 7 bases and V 6 bases, and 2 bases lay outside the gene matches. Germline CDR1 and CDR2: SNHLY and FYNNEI. The CDR3 sequence is CASSQGAQPQHF. CDR3 bases: TGTGCCAGCAGCCAGGGGGCGCAGCCCCAGCATTTT.

The chain is built from TRBV7-2 and TRBJ2-3; perhaps TRBD1 as D (5 bases). Germline CDR1 reads SGHTA; CDR2 reads FQGNSA. The CDR3 consists of 16 residues. V lost 7 bases to trimming and J lost 0 bases, with 17 bases between them. CDR3 amino acids: CASNAAGSRSTDTQYF. The CDR3 nucleotides are TGTGCCAGCAATGCCGCAGGGTCTCGTAGCACAGATACGCAGTATTTT.